A single sample is the source of the 9 T cell receptor beta chains below, sequenced in a study of T cell responses to AZD1222 COVID-19 vaccine. Data came from immunoSEQ multiplex PCR; TCRdb stores just in-frame clones and leaves some out. Of about 85,000 clones in the sample, over 80% were seen once. The sequencing used peripheral blood, collected on day 0 of AZD1222 vaccination. The source of these receptors is an adult in good health.

This sequence joins TRBV28 and TRBJ2-7; D gene uncertain. The V end lost 7 bases, the J end lost 5 bases, and 9 bases lay between the germline ends. There are 11 residues in the CDR3. Germline CDR1 reads MDHEN; CDR2 reads SYDVKM. CDR3 sequence reads: CASTLSDEQYF. The DNA of the CDR3 is TGTGCCAGCACCCTATCTGACGAGCAGTACTTC.

The CDR3 DNA sequence: TGTGCCAGCAACGTACAGGGTCCAAATTCACCCCTCCACTTT. Translated, it gives CASNVQGPNSPLHF. This chain connects TRBV27 to TRBJ1-6; D is possibly TRBD1 (6 bases). This CDR3 comprises 14 residues. V was cut by 7 bases and J by 7 bases, with 14 bases left in between. Germline V CDR1 and CDR2: MNHEY, SMNVEV (reference sequence).

The table lists this clone with a count of one. The V call is TRBV4-2, the J call TRBJ2-1; D gene uncertain. Germline V gene lookup returns CDR1 LGHNA and CDR2 YNFKEQ. Deletions cut 4 bases from V and 0 bases from J, with 19 bases between. The CDR3 covers 18 residues. CDR3 protein: CASSPRSALPSSYNEQFF. DNA for the CDR3: TGTGCCAGCAGCCCTCGCTCAGCATTGCCCAGCTCCTACAATGAGCAGTTCTTC.

The V gene is TRBV14, the J gene TRBJ2-1; 14 nucleotides agree with TRBD2. From germline, CDR1 is SGHDN and CDR2 FVKESK. CDR3 size: 16 residues. The ends lost 4 bases at V and 7 bases at J; junction bases unmatched: 6. CDR3 in amino acids: CASSPAGTSGRNEQFF. For the CDR3, the DNA is TGTGCCAGCAGCCCCGCCGGGACTAGCGGGAGAAATGAGCAGTTCTTC.

The table lists this clone with a few counts. The CDR3 protein is CASSQERTGHNSPLHF. The CDR3 DNA is TGTGCCAGCAGCCAAGAGAGGACAGGGCATAATTCACCCCTCCACTTT. V usage is TRBV2 and J usage is TRBJ1-6; 8 positions agree with TRBD1. J lost 5 bases, V lost 6 bases, and 9 bases had no gene match. Per the germline V gene, CDR1 is SNHLY and CDR2 is FYNNEI. CDR3 length equals 16 residues.

A few counts support this clone. This chain links TRBV30 with TRBJ1-2, with a possible D match to TRBD1 (6 bases). Trimming shortened V by 3 bases and J by 8 bases, and 13 bases separated the two germline ends. The germline gives CDR1 GTSNPN, CDR2 SVGIG (reference sequence). The CDR3 consists of 12 residues. CDR3 DNA: TGTGCCTGGAGCAGACAGGCCGGGGGCTACACCTTC. It yields the protein CAWSRQAGGYTF.

The V call is TRBV27, the J call TRBJ1-1; tentatively, D is TRBD1 (6 bases). This CDR3 region has 15 residues. Germline V gives CDR1 MNHEY, CDR2 SMNVEV (reference sequence). Trimming pared 0 bases from V and 4 bases from J, leaving 12 bases between. Written as DNA, the CDR3 is TGTGCCAGCAGTTTATCGCAGGGGATGGGCACTGAAGCTTTCTTT. The encoded protein is CASSLSQGMGTEAFF.

The chain is built from TRBV27 and TRBJ1-6, with a tentative D call TRBD1 (6 bases). Deletions cut 7 bases from V and 9 bases from J, with 16 bases between. This CDR3 is built from 14 residues. Germline assignment: CDR1 MNHEY and CDR2 SMNVEV (reference sequence). CDR3 nucleotide sequence: TGTGCCAGCACCTCAGGCAGGGGTTTTTCACCCCTCCACTTT. Protein product: CASTSGRGFSPLHF.

J is TRBJ1-5 and V is TRBV11-2; D is possibly TRBD1 (6 bases). Germline V gene lookup returns CDR1 SGHAT and CDR2 FQNNGV. V lost 5 bases, J lost 4 bases, and 15 bases lay in between. The CDR3 consists of 15 residues. This CDR3 reads CASSLQGLGNQPQHF. The CDR3 DNA is TGTGCCAGCAGCCTACAGGGACTGGGAAATCAGCCCCAGCATTTT.